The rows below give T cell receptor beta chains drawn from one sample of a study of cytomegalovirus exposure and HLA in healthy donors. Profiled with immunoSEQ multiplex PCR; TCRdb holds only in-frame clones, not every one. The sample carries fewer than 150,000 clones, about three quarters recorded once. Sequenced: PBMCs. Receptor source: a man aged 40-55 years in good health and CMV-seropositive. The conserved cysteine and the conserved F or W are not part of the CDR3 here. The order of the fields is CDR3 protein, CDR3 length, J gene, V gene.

CDR3 protein: ASSRPTGANEKLF
CDR3 length: 13
J gene: TRBJ1-4
V gene: TRBV5-1

CDR3 protein: AWSVLRNTGELF
CDR3 length: 12
J gene: TRBJ2-2
V gene: TRBV30

CDR3 protein: ASSDYRGFNTGELF
CDR3 length: 14
J gene: TRBJ2-2
V gene: TRBV2

CDR3 protein: ASSSAGPKETQY
CDR3 length: 12
J gene: TRBJ2-5
V gene: TRBV7-2

CDR3 protein: AWSVAPPPKEQY
CDR3 length: 12
J gene: TRBJ2-7
V gene: TRBV30

CDR3 protein: ASSPKGGVTGEDTQY
CDR3 length: 15
J gene: TRBJ2-3
V gene: TRBV9

CDR3 protein: ASSEVGLANEQF
CDR3 length: 12
J gene: TRBJ2-1
V gene: TRBV2

CDR3 protein: ASSGHRGFGGYT
CDR3 length: 12
J gene: TRBJ1-2
V gene: TRBV6-5

CDR3 protein: ASSARDRGDYGYT
CDR3 length: 13
J gene: TRBJ1-2
V gene: TRBV9

CDR3 protein: ASSQTGYQPQH
CDR3 length: 11
J gene: TRBJ1-5
V gene: TRBV4-1

CDR3 protein: ASSYRTVGYGYT
CDR3 length: 12
J gene: TRBJ1-2
V gene: TRBV27

CDR3 protein: ASSDLVSSYNEQF
CDR3 length: 13
J gene: TRBJ2-1
V gene: TRBV10-2

CDR3 protein: ASSLPGTGGSEQY
CDR3 length: 13
J gene: TRBJ2-7
V gene: TRBV7-8

CDR3 protein: ASSPDPLPGGRGYT
CDR3 length: 14
J gene: TRBJ1-2
V gene: TRBV5-4

CDR3 protein: AWNRAAGTDTQY
CDR3 length: 12
J gene: TRBJ2-3
V gene: TRBV30

CDR3 protein: ASSVVSNTEAF
CDR3 length: 11
J gene: TRBJ1-1
V gene: TRBV9

CDR3 protein: ASSARQGEKTQY
CDR3 length: 12
J gene: TRBJ2-5
V gene: TRBV13

CDR3 protein: ASSDRVAYEQY
CDR3 length: 11
J gene: TRBJ2-7
V gene: TRBV2

CDR3 protein: ASSESSGNTIY
CDR3 length: 11
J gene: TRBJ1-3
V gene: TRBV9

CDR3 protein: ASSVGQGSNNEQF
CDR3 length: 13
J gene: TRBJ2-1
V gene: TRBV9

CDR3 protein: ASSVPRGYHNEQF
CDR3 length: 13
J gene: TRBJ2-1
V gene: TRBV7-9